The 4 T cell receptor beta chains given below trace back to one sample, sequenced in a study of blood T cell repertoires in COVID-19 (TCRdb year 2020). To prepare the library, the immunoSEQ multiplex PCR assay was applied. In TCRdb, the immuneACCESS table is reduced to in-frame sequences with V and J assigned. These tables do not hold every clone; where another copy was compared, an unresolved V gene accounts for under half, and the others remain unexplained. Present in this sample are more than 300,000 clones, 88% of which were seen just once. The ten largest account for about 6.7% of the sample. Sequenced material: peripheral blood. The receptors here all came from a woman between 65 and 79 years old with COVID-19, enrolled during active disease.

The chain carries TRBV7-2 and TRBJ2-7; TRBD2 aligns across 13 bases. After removal of 5 bases from V and 7 bases from J, the junction contained 11 bases not matched to a gene. The CDR3 spans 16 residues. The V gene's germline CDR1 is SGHTA and CDR2 FQGNSA. The CDR3 loop is CASSPQNPGLAGEQYF. The CDR3 DNA is TGTGCCAGCAGCCCTCAAAACCCGGGACTAGCGGGGGAGCAGTACTTC. Together with reference TRBV7-2 and TRBJ2-7, the CDR3 gives the full variable domain: GAGVSQSPSNKVTEKGKDVELRCDPISGHTALYWYRQSLGQGLEFLIYFQGNSAPDKSGLPSDRFSAERTGGSVSTLTIQRTQQEDSAVYLCASSPQNPGLAGEQYFGPGTRLTVT.

CDR3 region: CASSFAQGEAGNTIYF. The CDR3 DNA follows: TGCGCCAGCAGTTTTGCCCAGGGCGAGGCTGGAAACACCATATATTTT. The chain uses TRBV5-1 and TRBJ1-3; tentatively, D is TRBD1 (5 bases). The germline V gene has CDR1 SGHRS and CDR2 YFSETQ. The CDR3 contains 16 residues. V shed 5 bases and J shed 2 bases, with 17 bases lying between them.

The chain has TRBV4-3 and TRBJ1-6; 7 bases line up with TRBD1. The V gene's germline CDR1 is LGHNA and CDR2 YSLEER. The CDR3 has 16 amino acids. V was pared by 3 bases and J by 2 bases, with 4 bases of the junction left unmatched. The CDR3 here is CASSHATGAYNSPLHF. The CDR3 DNA sequence: TGCGCCAGCAGCCATGCCACAGGGGCCTATAATTCACCCCTCCACTTT.

The chain carries TRBV7-2 and TRBJ2-3; TRBD2 matches at 8 bases. Trimming cost V 3 bases and J 1 base; bases outside gene matches: 3. Germline V gene data show CDR1 as SGHTA and CDR2 as FQGNSA. The CDR3 consists of 15 residues. The CDR3 nucleotides read TGTGCCAGCAGCTTGGAGCGGGGGCGCACAGATACGCAGTATTTT. Residues: CASSLERGRTDTQYF. The complete variable domain, with remaining parts taken from reference TRBV7-2 and TRBJ2-3, reads GAGVSQSPSNKVTEKGKDVELRCDPISGHTALYWYRQSLGQGLEFLIYFQGNSAPDKSGLPSDRFSAERTGGSVSTLTIQRTQQEDSAVYLCASSLERGRTDTQYFGPGTRLTVL.